A single sample is the source of the 9 T cell receptor beta chains below, sequenced in a study of identical twins. TCRdb reprocessed the 5' RACE reads with MiXCR, giving one entry per CDR3 protein. The data show about 890,000 distinct CDR3 sequences, more than 9% seen once. The data were also submitted as part of a second study, on yellow fever vaccine responses in identical twins.

Sequenced material: PBMCs. Source of these receptors: a woman under 30 in good health.

The gene calls are TRBV20-1 and TRBJ1-3; no definite D call. This CDR3 is built from 15 residues. Trimming pared 4 bases from V and 4 bases from J, leaving 17 bases between. CDR1 and CDR2 from the germline V gene are DFQATT and SNEGSKA (reference sequence). CDR3 sequence reads: CSAMKSGGYGNTIYF. The CDR3 coding sequence is TGCAGTGCTATGAAAAGCGGCGGGTACGGAAACACCATATATTTT.

The gene calls are TRBV12-3 or TRBV12-4 and TRBJ2-7; 8 bases align to TRBD1. Trimming took 3 bases from V and 0 from J; bases not matched to a gene: 7. The CDR3 runs to 16 residues. The CDR3 DNA sequence: TGTGCCAGCAGTTTTCGCGGGACAGGCTACTCCTACGAGCAGTACTTC. It yields the protein CASSFRGTGYSYEQYF.

The sample holds a few counts of this clonotype. The chain has TRBV27 and TRBJ2-7; 13 nucleotides line up with TRBD2. The J segment lost 5 bases and the V segment lost 4 bases, leaving 5 bases of the junction unmatched. The CDR3 totals 15 residues. Germline assignment: CDR1 MNHEY and CDR2 SMNVEV (reference sequence). The DNA of the CDR3 is TGTGCCAGCAGTTCCGGGACTAGCGGGAAGCACGAGCAGTACTTC. Its protein product is CASSSGTSGKHEQYF.

V gene TRBV6-1 combines with J gene TRBJ2-6, with TRBD1 matching 7 bases. The CDR3 length is 19 residues. V gave up 5 bases and J gave up 4 bases; unmatched junction bases: 17. The germline CDR1 and CDR2 sequences are MNHNS and SASEGT. CDR3 sequence: CASSKETGTEQTGANVLTF. The CDR3 nucleotides are TGTGCCAGCAGTAAAGAAACCGGGACAGAACAAACCGGGGCCAACGTCCTGACTTTC.

This clonotype appeared a few times. This chain connects TRBV29-1 to TRBJ2-1, with D tentatively TRBD1 (5 bases). The germline V and J ends were trimmed by 4 bases and 9 bases, with 16 bases remaining between them. This CDR3 is built from 13 residues. Germline CDR1 is SQVTM and CDR2 is ANQGSEA. CDR3 protein: CSVVGPLLGEQFF. Written as DNA, the CDR3 is TGCAGCGTTGTGGGGCCCTTATTAGGTGAGCAGTTCTTC.

V usage is TRBV7-8 and J usage is TRBJ2-2, with 12 bases fitting TRBD2. The CDR3 is made up of 17 amino acids. Germline values: CDR1 SGHVS, CDR2 FQNEAQ. Trimming removed 5 bases from V and 4 bases from J; junction bases left unmatched: 8. Here the CDR3 reads CASSTLSSGRATGELFF. The CDR3 DNA reads TGTGCCAGCAGCACCCTCTCTAGCGGGAGGGCCACCGGGGAGCTGTTTTTT.

This clonotype has more than one count but fewer than ten. V gene TRBV21-1 combines with J gene TRBJ1-1. TRBV21-1 is shown as a pseudogene. The CDR3 contains 15 residues. CDR3 region: CASSPSRGRNTEAFF. The CDR3 DNA follows: TGTGCCAGCAGCCCCTCGCGGGGCCGGAACACTGAAGCTTTCTTT.

CDR3 loop: CASSLDALGAVGETQYF. The DNA for the CDR3 is TGTGCCAGCAGCTTAGATGCACTAGGGGCGGTAGGAGAGACCCAGTACTTC. This chain connects TRBV7-8 to TRBJ2-5, with D perhaps matching TRBD1 or TRBD2 (5 bases each). The germline V and J ends were trimmed by 1 base and 4 bases, with 19 bases remaining between them. CDR3 length: 17 residues. Germline V gives CDR1 SGHVS, CDR2 FQNEAQ.

This clonotype was recorded at least ten times. This rearrangement joins TRBV20-1 to TRBJ2-5; D uncertain. There are 14 residues in the CDR3. Germline loops: CDR1 DFQATT, CDR2 SNEGSKA (reference sequence). V was pared by 3 bases and J by 2 bases, with 13 bases between. The CDR3 nucleotides are TGCAGTGCTAGGGGTGGGGTAGCTCAAGAGACCCAGTACTTC. This sequence encodes CSARGGVAQETQYF.